This T cell receptor beta chain was identified during a study of cytomegalovirus exposure and HLA in healthy donors. This clone was seen a handful of times. CDR3 length: 16 residues. The germline gives CDR1 SGHDT, CDR2 YYEEEE. V gave up 4 bases and J gave up 5 bases; unmatched junction bases: 11. 13 Jbeta primers and 60 Vbeta primers were used for the PCR. The method was immunoSEQ multiplex PCR; TCRdb's version includes in-frame clones alone and lacks a portion of them. The table shows tens of thousands of clones, with less than 80% occurring only once. This TCR derives from a boy aged 5-17 years in good health and CMV-seropositive. Input material: PBMCs. The chain couples TRBV5-6 to TRBJ1-4; TRBD1 matches at 7 bases. The CDR3 nucleotides read TGTGCCAGCAGCCCCAATCCGGGACAGCGGAATGAAAAACTGTTTTTT. Translated: CASSPNPGQRNEKLFF.